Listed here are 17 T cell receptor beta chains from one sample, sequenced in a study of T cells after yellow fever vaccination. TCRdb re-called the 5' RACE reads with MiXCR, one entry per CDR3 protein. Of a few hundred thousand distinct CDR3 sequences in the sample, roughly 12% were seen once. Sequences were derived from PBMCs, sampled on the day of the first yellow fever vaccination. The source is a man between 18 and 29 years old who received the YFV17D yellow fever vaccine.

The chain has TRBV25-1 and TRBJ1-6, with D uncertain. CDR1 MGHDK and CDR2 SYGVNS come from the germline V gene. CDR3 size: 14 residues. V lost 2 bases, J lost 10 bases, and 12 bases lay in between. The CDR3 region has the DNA TGTGCCAGCAGTGAACACGGTACGGACTCACCCCTCCACTTT. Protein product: CASSEHGTDSPLHF. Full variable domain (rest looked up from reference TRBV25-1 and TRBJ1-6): EADIYQTPRYLVIGTGKKITLECSQTMGHDKMYWYQQDPGMELHLIHYSYGVNSTEKGDLSSESTVSRIRTEHFPLTLESARPSHTSQYLCASSEHGTDSPLHFGNGTRLTVT.

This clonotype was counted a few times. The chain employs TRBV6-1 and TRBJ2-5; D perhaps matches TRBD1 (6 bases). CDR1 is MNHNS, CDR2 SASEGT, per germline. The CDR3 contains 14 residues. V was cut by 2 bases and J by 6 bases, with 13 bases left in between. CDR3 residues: CASSEKQGIQTQYF. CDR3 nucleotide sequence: TGTGCCAGCAGTGAAAAACAGGGTATTCAGACCCAGTACTTC.

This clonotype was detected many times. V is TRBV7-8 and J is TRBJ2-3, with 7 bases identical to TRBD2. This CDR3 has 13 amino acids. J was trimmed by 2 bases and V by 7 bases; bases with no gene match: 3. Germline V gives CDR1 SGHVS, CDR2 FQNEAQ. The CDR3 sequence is CASTSGHTDTQYF. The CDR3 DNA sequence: TGTGCCAGCACTAGCGGCCACACAGATACGCAGTATTTT.

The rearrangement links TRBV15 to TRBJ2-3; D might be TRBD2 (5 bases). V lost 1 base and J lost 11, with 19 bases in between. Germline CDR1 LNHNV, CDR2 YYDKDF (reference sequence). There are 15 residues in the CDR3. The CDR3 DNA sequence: TGTGCCACCAGCAGAGGCGCCAGCGGTGTGGCCCTGCAGTATTTT. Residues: CATSRGASGVALQYF.

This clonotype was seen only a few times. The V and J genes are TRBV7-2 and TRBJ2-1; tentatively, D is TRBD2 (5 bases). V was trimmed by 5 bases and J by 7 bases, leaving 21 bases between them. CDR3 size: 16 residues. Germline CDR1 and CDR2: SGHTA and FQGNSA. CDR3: CASSPSAGLSLNEQFF. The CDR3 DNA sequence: TGTGCCAGCAGCCCCTCCGCAGGACTGAGCCTGAATGAGCAGTTCTTC.

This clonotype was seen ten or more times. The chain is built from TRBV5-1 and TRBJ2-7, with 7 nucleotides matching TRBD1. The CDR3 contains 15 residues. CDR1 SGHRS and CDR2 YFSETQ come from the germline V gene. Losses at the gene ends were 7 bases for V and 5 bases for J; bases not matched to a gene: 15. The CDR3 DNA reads TGCGCCAGCTGCCAAGGGGGCAACGGGATCGACGAGCAGTACTTC. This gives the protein CASCQGGNGIDEQYF.

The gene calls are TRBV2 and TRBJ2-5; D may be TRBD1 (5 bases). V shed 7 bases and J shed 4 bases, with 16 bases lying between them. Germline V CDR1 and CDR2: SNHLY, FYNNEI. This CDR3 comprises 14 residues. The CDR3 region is CASTRQGVGETQYF. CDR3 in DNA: TGTGCCAGCACCCGCCAGGGCGTCGGAGAGACCCAGTACTTC.

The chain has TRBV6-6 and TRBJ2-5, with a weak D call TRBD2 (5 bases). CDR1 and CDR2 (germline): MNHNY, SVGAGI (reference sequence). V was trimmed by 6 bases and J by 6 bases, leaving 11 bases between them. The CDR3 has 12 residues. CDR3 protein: CASRDGMKTQYF. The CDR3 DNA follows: TGTGCCAGCAGGGACGGGATGAAGACCCAGTACTTC.

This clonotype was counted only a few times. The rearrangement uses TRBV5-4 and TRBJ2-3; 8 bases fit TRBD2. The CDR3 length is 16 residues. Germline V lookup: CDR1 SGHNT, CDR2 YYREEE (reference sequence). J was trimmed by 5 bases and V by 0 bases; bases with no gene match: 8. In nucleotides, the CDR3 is TGTGCCAGCAGCTTGGTGGGCGGGGGGCCAGGAGATACGCAGTATTTT. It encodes CASSLVGGGPGDTQYF.

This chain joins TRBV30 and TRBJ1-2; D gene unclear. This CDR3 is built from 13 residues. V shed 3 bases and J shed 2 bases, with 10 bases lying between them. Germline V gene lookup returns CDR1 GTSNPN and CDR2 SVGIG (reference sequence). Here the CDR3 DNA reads TGTGCCTGGAGAAGACCCAACAACTATGGCTACACCTTC. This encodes CAWRRPNNYGYTF.

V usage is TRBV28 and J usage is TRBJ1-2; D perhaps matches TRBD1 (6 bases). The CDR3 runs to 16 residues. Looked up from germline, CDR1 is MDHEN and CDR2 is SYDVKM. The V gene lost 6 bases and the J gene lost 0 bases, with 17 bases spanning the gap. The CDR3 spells CASSLLQGSPNYGYTF. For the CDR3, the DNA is TGTGCCAGCAGCCTACTACAGGGTTCGCCTAACTATGGCTACACCTTC.

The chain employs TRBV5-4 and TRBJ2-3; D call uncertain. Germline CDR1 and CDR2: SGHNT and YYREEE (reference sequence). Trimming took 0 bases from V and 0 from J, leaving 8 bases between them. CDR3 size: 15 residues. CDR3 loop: CASSLASVSTDTQYF. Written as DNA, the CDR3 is TGTGCCAGCAGCTTGGCCAGCGTAAGCACAGATACGCAGTATTTT.

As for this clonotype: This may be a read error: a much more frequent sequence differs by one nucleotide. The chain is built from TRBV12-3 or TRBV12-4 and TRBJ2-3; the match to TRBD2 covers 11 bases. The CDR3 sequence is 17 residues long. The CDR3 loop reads CVSSSRGTSGSTDTQYF. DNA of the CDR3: TGTGTCAGCAGCTCACGTGGGACTAGCGGTAGCACAGATACGCAGTATTTT.

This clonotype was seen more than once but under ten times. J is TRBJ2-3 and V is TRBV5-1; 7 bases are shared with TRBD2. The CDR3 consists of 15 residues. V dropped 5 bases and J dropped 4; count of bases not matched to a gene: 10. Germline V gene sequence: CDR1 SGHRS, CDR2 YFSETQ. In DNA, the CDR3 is TGCGCCAGCAGTTTCCAACGGGGGGAGTCAGATACGCAGTATTTT. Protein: CASSFQRGESDTQYF.

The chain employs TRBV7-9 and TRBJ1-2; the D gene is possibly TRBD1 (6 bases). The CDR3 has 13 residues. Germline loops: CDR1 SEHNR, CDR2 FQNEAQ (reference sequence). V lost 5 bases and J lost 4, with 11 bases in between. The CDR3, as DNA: TGTGCCAGCAGCCTAACAGGGATCTATGGCTACACCTTC. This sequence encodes CASSLTGIYGYTF.

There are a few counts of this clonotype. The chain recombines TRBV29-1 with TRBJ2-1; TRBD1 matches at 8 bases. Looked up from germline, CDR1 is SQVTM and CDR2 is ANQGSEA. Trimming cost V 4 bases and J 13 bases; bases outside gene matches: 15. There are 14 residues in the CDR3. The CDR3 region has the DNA TGCAGCGTTGCGGGACAGGAGAGGGGAGTAGGTCAGTTCTTC. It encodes CSVAGQERGVGQFF.

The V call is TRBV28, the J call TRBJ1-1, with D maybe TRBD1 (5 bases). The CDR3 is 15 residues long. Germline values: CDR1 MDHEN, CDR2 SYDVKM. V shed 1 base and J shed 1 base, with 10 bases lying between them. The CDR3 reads CASSLFFGANTEAFF. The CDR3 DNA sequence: TGTGCCAGCAGTTTATTTTTCGGGGCGAACACTGAAGCTTTCTTT.